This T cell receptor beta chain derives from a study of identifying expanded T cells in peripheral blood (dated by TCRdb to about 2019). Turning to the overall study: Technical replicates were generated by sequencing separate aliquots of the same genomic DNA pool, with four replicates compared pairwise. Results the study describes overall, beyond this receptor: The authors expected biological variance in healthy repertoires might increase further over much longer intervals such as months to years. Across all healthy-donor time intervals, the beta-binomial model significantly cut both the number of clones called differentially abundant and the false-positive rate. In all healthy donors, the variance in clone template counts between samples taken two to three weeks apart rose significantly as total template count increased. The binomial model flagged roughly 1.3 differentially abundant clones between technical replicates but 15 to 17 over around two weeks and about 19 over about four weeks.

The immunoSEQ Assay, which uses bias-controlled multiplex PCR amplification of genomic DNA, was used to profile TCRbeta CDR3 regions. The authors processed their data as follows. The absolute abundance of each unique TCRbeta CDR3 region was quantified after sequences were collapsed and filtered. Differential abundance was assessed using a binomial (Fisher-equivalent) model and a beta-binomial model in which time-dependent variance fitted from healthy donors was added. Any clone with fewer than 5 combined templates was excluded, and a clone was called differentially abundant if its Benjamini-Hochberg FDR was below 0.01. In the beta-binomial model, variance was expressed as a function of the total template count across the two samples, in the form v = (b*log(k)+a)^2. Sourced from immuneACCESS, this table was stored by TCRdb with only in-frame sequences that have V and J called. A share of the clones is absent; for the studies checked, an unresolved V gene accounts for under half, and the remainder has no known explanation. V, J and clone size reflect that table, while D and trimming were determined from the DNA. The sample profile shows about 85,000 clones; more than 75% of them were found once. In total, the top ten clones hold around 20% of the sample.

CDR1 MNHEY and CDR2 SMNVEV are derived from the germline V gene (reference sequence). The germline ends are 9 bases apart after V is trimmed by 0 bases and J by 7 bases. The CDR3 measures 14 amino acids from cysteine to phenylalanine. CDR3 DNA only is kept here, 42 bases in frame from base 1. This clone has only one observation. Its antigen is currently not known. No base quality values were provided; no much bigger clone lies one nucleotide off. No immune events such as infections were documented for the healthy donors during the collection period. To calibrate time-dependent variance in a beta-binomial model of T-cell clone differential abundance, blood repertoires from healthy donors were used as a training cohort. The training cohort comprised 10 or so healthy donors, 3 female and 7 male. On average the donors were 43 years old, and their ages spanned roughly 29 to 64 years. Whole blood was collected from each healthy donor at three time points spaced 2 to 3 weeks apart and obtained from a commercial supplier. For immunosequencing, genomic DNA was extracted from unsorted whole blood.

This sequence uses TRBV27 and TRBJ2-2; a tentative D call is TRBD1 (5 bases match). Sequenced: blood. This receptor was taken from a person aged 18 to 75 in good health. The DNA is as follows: TGTGCCAGCAGTTTATCGAAGGGGCACGGGGAGCTGTTTTTT. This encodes CASSLSKGHGELFF.